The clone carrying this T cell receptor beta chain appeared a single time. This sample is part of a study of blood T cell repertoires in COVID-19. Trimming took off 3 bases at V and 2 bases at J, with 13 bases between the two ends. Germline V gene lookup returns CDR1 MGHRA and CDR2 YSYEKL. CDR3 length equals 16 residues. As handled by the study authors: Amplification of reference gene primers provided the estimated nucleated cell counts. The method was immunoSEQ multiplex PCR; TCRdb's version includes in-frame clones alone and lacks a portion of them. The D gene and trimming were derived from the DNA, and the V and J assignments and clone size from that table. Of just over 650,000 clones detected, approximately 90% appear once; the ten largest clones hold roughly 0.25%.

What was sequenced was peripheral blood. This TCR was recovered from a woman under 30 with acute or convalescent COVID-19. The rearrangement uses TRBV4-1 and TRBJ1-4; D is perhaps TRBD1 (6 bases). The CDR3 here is CASSQRKGGTNEKLFF. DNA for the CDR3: TGCGCCAGCAGCCAGAGAAAGGGGGGGACTAATGAAAAACTGTTTTTT.